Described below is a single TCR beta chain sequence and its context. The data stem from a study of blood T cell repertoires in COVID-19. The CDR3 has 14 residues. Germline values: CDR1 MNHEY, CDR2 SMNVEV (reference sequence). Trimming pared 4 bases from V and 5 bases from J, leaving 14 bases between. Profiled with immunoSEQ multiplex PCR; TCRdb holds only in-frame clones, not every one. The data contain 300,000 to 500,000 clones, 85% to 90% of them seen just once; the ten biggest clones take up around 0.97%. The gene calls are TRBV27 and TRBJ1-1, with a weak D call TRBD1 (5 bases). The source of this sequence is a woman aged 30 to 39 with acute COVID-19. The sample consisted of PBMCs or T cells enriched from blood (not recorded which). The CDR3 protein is CASSSLGAETEAFF. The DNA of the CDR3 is TGTGCCAGCAGTTCGCTAGGGGCGGAGACTGAAGCTTTCTTT.